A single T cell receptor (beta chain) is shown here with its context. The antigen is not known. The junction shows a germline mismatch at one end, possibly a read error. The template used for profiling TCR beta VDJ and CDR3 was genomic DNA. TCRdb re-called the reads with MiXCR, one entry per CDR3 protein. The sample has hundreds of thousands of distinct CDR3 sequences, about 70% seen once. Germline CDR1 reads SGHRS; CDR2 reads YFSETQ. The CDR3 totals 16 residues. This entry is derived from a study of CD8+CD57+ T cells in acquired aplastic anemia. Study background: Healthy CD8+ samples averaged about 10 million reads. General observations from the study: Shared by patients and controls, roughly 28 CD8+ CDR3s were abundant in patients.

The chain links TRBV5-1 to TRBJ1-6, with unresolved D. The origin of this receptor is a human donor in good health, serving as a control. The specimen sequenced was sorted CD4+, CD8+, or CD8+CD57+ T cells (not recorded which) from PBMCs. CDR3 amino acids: CASSPRASSHNSPLHF. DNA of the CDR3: TGCGCCAGCAGCCCACGCGCGAGCTCCCATAATTCACCCCTCCACTTC.